The 22 T cell receptor beta chains below were found in one sample sequenced in a study of blood T cell repertoires in COVID-19. Repertoires were generated with immunoSEQ multiplex PCR, while TCRdb's copy carries only in-frame clones and drops some. The data show a few hundred thousand clones, 84% seen once. Source material: PBMCs or T cells enriched from blood (not recorded which). All receptors come from a man aged 30 to 39 with acute COVID-19.

The V and J genes are TRBV4-2 and TRBJ1-2; D may be TRBD1 (5 bases). The CDR3 contains 14 residues. CDR1 is LGHNA and CDR2 is YNFKEQ in the germline V gene. Trimming removed 4 bases from V and 2 bases from J, with 11 bases in between. The DNA of the CDR3 is TGTGCCAGCAGCCCGACAGAGAAGAACTATGGCTACACCTTC. As protein: CASSPTEKNYGYTF.

V gene TRBV7-2 combines with J gene TRBJ2-1; 13 bases are a match to TRBD2. The CDR3 length is 16 residues. Germline CDR1 is SGHTA and CDR2 is FQGNSA. The V segment lost 5 bases and the J segment 4 bases; nucleotides outside the gene matches: 5. DNA for the CDR3: TGTGCCAGCAGCAAAGGGACTAGCGGGGCGTACAATGAGCAGTTCTTC. This gives the protein CASSKGTSGAYNEQFF.

V usage is TRBV5-1 and J usage is TRBJ1-4, with D maybe TRBD1 (5 bases). CDR3 length: 12 amino acids. Germline CDR1 SGHRS, CDR2 YFSETQ. V was cut by 8 bases and J by 8 bases, with 13 bases left in between. CDR3 sequence (DNA): TGCGCCAGTAGACCTGACAGCGAAAAACTGTTTTTT. Protein sequence: CASRPDSEKLFF.

V and J are TRBV19 and TRBJ1-5; the match to TRBD1 covers 7 bases. The CDR3 has 15 amino acids. The V segment lost 3 bases and the J segment 2 bases; nucleotides outside the gene matches: 4. Looked up from germline, CDR1 is LNHDA and CDR2 is SQIVND (reference sequence). CDR3 nucleotide sequence: TGTGCCAGTAGTATCGACAGGGAGGGCAATCAGCCCCAGCATTTT. It is translated as CASSIDREGNQPQHF. The complete variable domain, with remaining parts taken from reference TRBV19 and TRBJ1-5, reads DGGITQSPKYLFRKEGQNVTLSCEQNLNHDAMYWYRQDPGQGLRLIYYSQIVNDFQKGDIAEGYSVSREKKESFPLTVTSAQKNPTAFYLCASSIDREGNQPQHFGDGTRLSIL.

The gene calls are TRBV28 and TRBJ2-6, with D hard to call. This CDR3 spans 14 amino acids. V was pared by 5 bases and J by 1 base, with 6 bases between. Germline-derived CDR1 and CDR2 are MDHEN and SYDVKM. This CDR3 is CASSPTSGANVLTF. CDR3 DNA sequence: TGTGCCAGCAGTCCCACATCTGGGGCCAACGTCCTGACTTTC.

This sequence joins TRBV15 and TRBJ1-5; tentatively, D is TRBD1 (5 bases). The CDR3 length is 15 residues. V was trimmed by 4 bases and J by 3 bases, leaving 13 bases between them. Germline V gene sequence: CDR1 LNHNV, CDR2 YYDKDF (reference sequence). This chain's CDR3 is CATSTWDLDNQPQHF. The CDR3, as DNA: TGTGCCACCAGCACCTGGGACTTAGACAATCAGCCCCAGCATTTT.

The V call is TRBV6-4, the J call TRBJ2-7, with D possibly being TRBD1 (6 bases). The CDR3 is 14 residues long. Germline assignment: CDR1 MRHNA and CDR2 SNTAGT. With 2 bases removed from V and 0 bases from J, the gap between germline ends came to 8 bases. CDR3 protein: CASSDRDTSYEQYV. Written as DNA, the CDR3 is TGTGCCAGCAGTGACCGGGACACCTCCTACGAGCAGTACGTC.

On this clone itself: The conserved closing phenylalanine or tryptophan is absent in this CDR3, likely reflecting a read error. The DNA is omitted, as the CDR3 cannot be located on it reliably, and the CDR3 follows TCRdb's listing. The rearrangement uses TRBV10-2 and TRBJ1-4. Germline CDR1 WSHSY, CDR2 SAAADI. The CDR3 spans 15 residues, counting both ends. CDR3 region: CASSEFKTGSGATNL.

The chain is built from TRBV10-1 and TRBJ2-1, with D possibly TRBD1 on 6 matching bases. V lost 3 bases to trimming and J lost 13 bases, with 10 bases between them. The germline gives CDR1 WNHNN, CDR2 SYGVQD (reference sequence). CDR3 length equals 11 residues. The CDR3 loop is CASSDGTHQFF. The DNA for the CDR3 is TGCGCCAGCAGTGATGGGACACACCAGTTCTTC.

This clone was seen only a few times. CDR3 in DNA: TGTGCCAGCAGCTTAGAATCTCCCGATCAGCCCCAGCATTTT. It specifies CASSLESPDQPQHF. The chain is built from TRBV11-2 and TRBJ1-5; no definite D call. Between the trimmed V and J ends, which lost 0 bases and 5 bases, there was a span of 8 bases. Germline V gives CDR1 SGHAT, CDR2 FQNNGV. This CDR3 has 14 amino acids.

The chain recombines TRBV14 with TRBJ2-5; 9 bases match TRBD2. Trimming took 4 bases from V and 5 from J; bases not matched to a gene: 17. Germline lookup yields CDR1 SGHDN and CDR2 FVKESK. The CDR3 runs 18 residues. CDR3 DNA: TGTGCCAGCAGCCCCTGGAGAGGCGGGGGGGCCGGTTTGGAGACCCAGTACTTC. This codes for CASSPWRGGGAGLETQYF. Full variable domain (missing parts from reference TRBV14 and TRBJ2-5): EAGVTQFPSHSVIEKGQTVTLRCDPISGHDNLYWYRRVMGKEIKFLLHFVKESKQDESGMPNNRFLAERTGGTYSTLKVQPAELEDSGVYFCASSPWRGGGAGLETQYFGPGTRLLVL.

This clone occurred once. The chain employs TRBV11-3 and TRBJ1-1; tentatively, D is TRBD1 (6 bases). There are 12 residues in the CDR3. The germline CDR1 and CDR2 sequences are SGHNT and YENEEA. V lost 5 bases to trimming and J lost 8 bases, with 12 bases between them. The CDR3 nucleotides are TGTGCCAGCAGCCGAAGGGGGGGCGAAGCTTTCTTT. As protein: CASSRRGGEAFF.

V gene TRBV27 combines with J gene TRBJ2-5; 8 bases map to TRBD1. The germline V gene has CDR1 MNHEY and CDR2 SMNVEV (reference sequence). The CDR3 is 13 residues long. Trimming removed 8 bases from V and 5 bases from J; junction bases left unmatched: 7. CDR3 residues: CASARQGRETQYF. The CDR3 nucleotides read TGTGCCAGCGCTCGACAGGGGAGGGAGACCCAGTACTTC.

The chain is built from TRBV9 and TRBJ1-2; unclear D gene. The CDR3 runs 14 residues. Per the germline V gene, CDR1 is SGDLS and CDR2 is YYNGEE. V was cut by 0 bases and J by 6 bases, with 12 bases left in between. The CDR3 protein is CASSVAGEWNGYTF. Here the CDR3 DNA reads TGTGCCAGCAGCGTAGCCGGAGAATGGAATGGCTACACCTTC.

This chain connects TRBV4-1 to TRBJ1-2; D is unclear. The CDR3 spans 15 residues. Trimming removed 0 bases at V and 5 bases at J, with 13 bases between. Germline V gene data show CDR1 as MGHRA and CDR2 as YSYEKL. In nucleotides, the CDR3 is TGCGCCAGCAGCCAAGATCGGGGTAGGGCTTATGGCTACACCTTC. Translating it yields CASSQDRGRAYGYTF.

The V and J genes are TRBV6-2 or TRBV6-3 and TRBJ2-7, with 8 bases aligning to TRBD1. V trimming: 4 bases; J trimming: 3 bases; junction bases outside the gene matches: 8. In germline, CDR1 is MNHEY, CDR2 SVGEGT. CDR3 length equals 15 residues. The CDR3 DNA reads as TGTGCCAGCAGTTCTGGGGGACAGGTCGACTACGAGCAGTACGTC. Translating gives CASSSGGQVDYEQYV.

The gene calls are TRBV6-5 and TRBJ1-1; possibly TRBD1 for D (5 bases). CDR3 length equals 11 residues. Germline CDR1 and CDR2: MNHEY and SVGAGI. V shed 10 bases and J shed 4 bases, with 10 bases lying between them. CDR3 sequence (DNA): TGTGCCACAGGGCGAGGCACTGAAGCTTTCTTT. As protein: CATGRGTEAFF.

This rearrangement joins TRBV6-6 to TRBJ1-2, with a tentative D call TRBD1 (5 bases). The CDR3 contains 13 residues. V was shortened by 6 bases and J by 2 bases, with 10 bases between the two germline ends. Germline V gives CDR1 MNHNY, CDR2 SVGAGI (reference sequence). The DNA for the CDR3 is TGTGCCAGCAGATCGGGGGTCAACTATGGCTACACCTTC. As protein: CASRSGVNYGYTF.

This chain joins TRBV6-5 and TRBJ1-2, with D uncertain. V was cut by 6 bases and J by 10 bases, with 24 bases left in between. Germline values: CDR1 MNHEY, CDR2 SVGAGI. CDR3 size: 15 residues. The CDR3, as DNA: TGTGCCAGCAGACCACCGGCGGGCACTAACTATTTCTACACCTTC. This codes for CASRPPAGTNYFYTF.

The chain has TRBV5-1 and TRBJ2-3; 8 positions agree with TRBD2. Germline assignment: CDR1 SGHRS and CDR2 YFSETQ. The V gene end was trimmed by 4 bases and the J gene end by 4 bases; junction bases not matched to a gene: 8. There are 15 residues in the CDR3. The CDR3 nucleotides are TGCGCCAGCAGCCCGGTAGCGGGGTACGCAGATACGCAGTATTTT. Translated, it gives CASSPVAGYADTQYF.

This chain connects TRBV5-4 to TRBJ1-1, with D possibly TRBD1 on 6 matching bases. CDR1 is SGHNT and CDR2 is YYREEE in the germline V gene (reference sequence). V shed 3 bases and J shed 4 bases, with 25 bases lying between them. The CDR3 totals 18 residues. The CDR3 is CASSSLGGGVSRRTEAFF. The DNA for the CDR3 is TGTGCCAGCAGCTCTCTCGGGGGGGGCGTTTCTCGTCGCACTGAAGCTTTCTTT.

V and J are TRBV11-2 and TRBJ2-1; 9 bases map to TRBD2. This CDR3 has 15 amino acids. Germline CDR1 is SGHAT and CDR2 is FQNNGV. V shed 4 bases and J 10 bases; nucleotides not matched to a gene: 11. This CDR3 reads CASSSASGTLAEQFF. In DNA form, the CDR3 reads TGTGCCAGCAGCTCGGCTAGCGGGACCCTCGCGGAGCAGTTCTTC. The full variable domain, in which reference TRBV11-2 and TRBJ2-1 provide the parts outside the CDR3, is EAGVAQSPRYKIIEKRQSVAFWCNPISGHATLYWYQQILGQGPKLLIQFQNNGVVDDSQLPKDRFSAERLKGVDSTLKIQPAKLEDSAVYLCASSSASGTLAEQFFGPGTRLTVL.